A selection of T cell receptor beta chains follows, all from one sample in a study of T-cell memory formation after mild COVID-19. TCRdb re-derived calls from the 5' RACE reads in MiXCR, one entry per CDR3 protein. Of roughly 100,000 distinct CDR3 sequences detected, more than 15% appear once; the ten largest clones hold approximately 28%. The source material was PBMCs or a T cell subset sorted from them (not recorded which). The receptors originated from an adult woman who had mild COVID-19 (a few samples of this study predate the infection). Cell type and time point are not known. Both conserved end residues are trimmed from each CDR3. The D gene is left open where the match is weak.

J gene | CDR3 length | D gene | V gene | CDR3 protein
TRBJ1-5 | 14 | - | TRBV19 | ASSSWEPMSNQPQH
TRBJ2-7 | 12 | - | TRBV21-1 | ASSKRGPVHEQY
TRBJ2-7 | 11 | - | TRBV5-4 | ASSFGGQGEQY
TRBJ2-3 | 15 | TRBD2 | TRBV7-8 | ASGGTSGRASTDTQY
TRBJ2-3 | 15 | TRBD2 | TRBV7-2 | ASSYHGLAGVADTQY
TRBJ2-3 | 15 | - | TRBV7-2 | ASSLVSVSLGTDTQY
TRBJ2-2 | 9 | - | TRBV7-9 | ASPSLGELF
TRBJ1-5 | 15 | - | TRBV15 | ATSRDREAGALSAQH
TRBJ2-3 | 10 | - | TRBV7-9 | ASSLWLNTQY
TRBJ2-1 | 13 | - | TRBV7-3 | ASSFLRGSYNEQF
TRBJ2-1 | 13 | - | TRBV6-1 | ASTLGTSSYNEQF
TRBJ2-5 | 17 | TRBD2 | TRBV4-3 | ASSQVRTSSGRGQETQY
TRBJ1-1 | 10 | - | TRBV19 | ASRGALDGGF
TRBJ2-3 | 12 | TRBD1 | TRBV6-5 | ASYGGQGTDTQY
TRBJ2-1 | 11 | TRBD2 | TRBV11-3 | ASSLLAGDEQF
TRBJ2-7 | 17 | TRBD2 | TRBV7-2 | ASSLALGTSGFPSYEQY
TRBJ2-7 | 10 | - | TRBV5-1 | ASSLVPYEQY
TRBJ2-3 | 14 | - | TRBV29-1 | SVAGTVRGETDTQY
TRBJ2-5 | 16 | - | TRBV7-6 | ASSSLGGEHLGQETQY
TRBJ2-1 | 11 | TRBD1 | TRBV29-1 | SARQGNYNEQF
TRBJ2-3 | 11 | - | TRBV4-3 | ASSLTLPDTQY
TRBJ1-1 | 14 | - | TRBV11-2 | ASSPDRIYMNTEAF
TRBJ1-2 | 12 | - | TRBV4-1 | ASSQDLGLYGYT
TRBJ2-2 | 10 | - | TRBV29-1 | SVEDVPGELF
TRBJ2-7 | 12 | - | TRBV5-5 | ASSSGIGGYEQY
TRBJ2-3 | 13 | TRBD1 | TRBV11-2 | ASSTGTGDTDTQY
TRBJ2-1 | 14 | TRBD1 | TRBV7-2 | ASSSRTGGLIDEQF
TRBJ2-3 | 10 | - | TRBV29-1 | SIKLTTDTQY
TRBJ2-2 | 13 | - | TRBV4-3 | ASSQDLGITGELF
TRBJ2-2 | 13 | - | TRBV24-1 | ATSDQGEDTGELF
TRBJ2-5 | 11 | - | TRBV6-6 | DSSYSAGETQY
TRBJ1-1 | 13 | TRBD1 | TRBV29-1 | SVDSGTGGYTEAF
TRBJ2-1 | 15 | TRBD1 | TRBV4-3 | ASSQGAVDRGGDEQF
TRBJ1-1 | 11 | - | TRBV7-9 | ASRKEAGGEAF
TRBJ2-7 | 10 | - | TRBV20-1 | SAREFGYEQY
TRBJ2-1 | 14 | - | TRBV15 | ATSRRTEGSYNEQF
TRBJ2-1 | 15 | TRBD2 | TRBV4-3 | ASSFIGSSGRVNEQF
TRBJ1-2 | 13 | - | TRBV11-2 | ASTQLQGRWNGYT
TRBJ1-5 | 14 | - | TRBV20-1 | SARDRAGGWSQPQH
TRBJ2-7 | 12 | - | TRBV6-2/TRBV6-3 | ASSFQQAIYEQY
TRBJ2-1 | 9 | - | TRBV20-1 | SARGLQEQF
TRBJ1-1 | 11 | - | TRBV9 | ASSVAGTAEAF
TRBJ2-3 | 11 | - | TRBV4-2 | ASSPEEPDTQY
TRBJ2-1 | 8 | - | TRBV12-3/TRBV12-4 | ATSVHEQF
TRBJ1-1 | 11 | - | TRBV12-3/TRBV12-4 | ASSFPLNTEAF
TRBJ2-3 | 12 | - | TRBV6-5 | ASSYGARGDTQY
TRBJ2-2 | 15 | TRBD2 | TRBV10-3 | AISEALSGGNTGELF
TRBJ2-3 | 13 | - | TRBV12-3/TRBV12-4 | ASTILGLGTDTQY
TRBJ2-7 | 12 | - | TRBV30 | AWKGGGSSYEQY
TRBJ2-7 | 12 | - | TRBV27 | ASSLTGTTYEQY